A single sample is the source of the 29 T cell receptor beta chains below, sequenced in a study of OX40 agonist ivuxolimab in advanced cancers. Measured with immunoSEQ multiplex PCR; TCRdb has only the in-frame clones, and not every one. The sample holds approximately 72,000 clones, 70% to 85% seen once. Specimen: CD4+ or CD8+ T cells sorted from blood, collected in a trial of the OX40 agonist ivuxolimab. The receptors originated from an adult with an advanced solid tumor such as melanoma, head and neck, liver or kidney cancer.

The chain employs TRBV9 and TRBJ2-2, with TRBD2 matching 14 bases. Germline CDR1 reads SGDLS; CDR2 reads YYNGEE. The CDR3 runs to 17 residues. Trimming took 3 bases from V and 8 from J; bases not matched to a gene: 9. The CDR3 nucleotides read TGTGCCAGCAGCGGCGGACTAGCGGGGGGACCACAGGGGGAGCTGTTTTTT. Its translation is CASSGGLAGGPQGELFF.

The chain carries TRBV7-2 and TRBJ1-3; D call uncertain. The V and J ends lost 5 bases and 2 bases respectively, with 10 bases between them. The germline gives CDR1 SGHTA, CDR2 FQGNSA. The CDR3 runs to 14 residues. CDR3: CASSLGQTGNTIYF. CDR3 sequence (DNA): TGTGCCAGCAGCCTGGGTCAAACTGGAAACACCATATATTTT.

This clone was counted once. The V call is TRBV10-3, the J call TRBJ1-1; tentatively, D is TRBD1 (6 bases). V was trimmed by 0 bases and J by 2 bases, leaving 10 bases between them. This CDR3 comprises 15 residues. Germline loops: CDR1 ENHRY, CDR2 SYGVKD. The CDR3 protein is CAISESGAPNTEAFF. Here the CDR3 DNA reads TGTGCCATCAGTGAGTCGGGGGCCCCCAACACTGAAGCTTTCTTT.

The chain's CDR3 is CASTRESYTGELFF. The CDR3 nucleotides are TGTGCCAGCACCCGGGAGAGTTACACCGGGGAGCTGTTTTTT. V is TRBV6-5 and J is TRBJ2-2; TRBD2 might be the D (6 bases). The CDR3 contains 14 residues. The germline gives CDR1 MNHEY, CDR2 SVGAGI. V lost 7 bases and J 3 bases, leaving 12 bases between the germline ends.

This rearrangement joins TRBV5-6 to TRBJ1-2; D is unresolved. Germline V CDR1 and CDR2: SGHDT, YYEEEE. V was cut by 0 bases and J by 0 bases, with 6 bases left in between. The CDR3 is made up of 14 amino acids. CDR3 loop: CASSLGPTNYGYTF. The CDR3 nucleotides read TGTGCCAGCAGCTTGGGCCCCACTAACTATGGCTACACCTTC.

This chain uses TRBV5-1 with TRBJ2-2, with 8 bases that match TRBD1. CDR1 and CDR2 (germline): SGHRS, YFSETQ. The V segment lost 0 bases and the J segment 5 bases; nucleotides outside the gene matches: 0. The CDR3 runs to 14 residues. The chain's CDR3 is CASSLGTGTGELFF. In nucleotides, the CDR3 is TGCGCCAGCAGCTTGGGGACAGGGACCGGGGAGCTGTTTTTT.

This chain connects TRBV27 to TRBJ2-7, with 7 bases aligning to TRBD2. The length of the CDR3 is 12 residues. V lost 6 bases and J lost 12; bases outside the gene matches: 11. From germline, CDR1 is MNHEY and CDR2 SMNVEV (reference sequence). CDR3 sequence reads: CASSSGGGPMYF. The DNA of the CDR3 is TGTGCCAGCAGCTCGGGGGGAGGGCCCATGTACTTC.

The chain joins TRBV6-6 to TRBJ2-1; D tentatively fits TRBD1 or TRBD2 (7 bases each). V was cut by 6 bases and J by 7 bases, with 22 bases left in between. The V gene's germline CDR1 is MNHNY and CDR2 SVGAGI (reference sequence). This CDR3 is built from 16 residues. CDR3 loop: CASSNKGRGGRNEQFF. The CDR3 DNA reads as TGTGCCAGCAGCAACAAGGGCAGGGGGGGCAGAAATGAGCAGTTCTTC.

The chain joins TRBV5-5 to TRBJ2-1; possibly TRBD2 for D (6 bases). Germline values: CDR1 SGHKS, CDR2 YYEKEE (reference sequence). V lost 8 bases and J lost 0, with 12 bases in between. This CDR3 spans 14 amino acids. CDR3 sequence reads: CASLSGGSYNEQFF. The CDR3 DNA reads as TGTGCCAGTCTTAGCGGAGGCTCCTACAATGAGCAGTTCTTC.

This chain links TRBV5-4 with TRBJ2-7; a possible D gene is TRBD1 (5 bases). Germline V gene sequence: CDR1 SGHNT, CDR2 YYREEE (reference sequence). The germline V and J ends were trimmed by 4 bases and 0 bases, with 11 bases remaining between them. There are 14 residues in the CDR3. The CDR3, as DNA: TGTGCCAGCAGCCCCCAACAGGCCTCCTACGAGCAGTACTTC. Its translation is CASSPQQASYEQYF.

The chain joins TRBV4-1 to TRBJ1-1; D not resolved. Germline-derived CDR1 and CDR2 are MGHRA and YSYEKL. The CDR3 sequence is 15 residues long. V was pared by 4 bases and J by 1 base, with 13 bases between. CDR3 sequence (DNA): TGCGCCAGCAGCCCCCTAGAGGGTCGGAACACTGAAGCTTTCTTT. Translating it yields CASSPLEGRNTEAFF.

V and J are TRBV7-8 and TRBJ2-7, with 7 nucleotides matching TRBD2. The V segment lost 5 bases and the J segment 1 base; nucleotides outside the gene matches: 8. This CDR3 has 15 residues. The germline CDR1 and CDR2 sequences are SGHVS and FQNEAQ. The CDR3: CASSLRSGRSYEQYF. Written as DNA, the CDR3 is TGTGCCAGCAGCCTTCGTAGCGGGCGTTCCTACGAGCAGTACTTC. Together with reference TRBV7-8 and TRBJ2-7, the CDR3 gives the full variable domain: GAGVSQSPRYKVAKRGQDVALRCDPISGHVSLFWYQQALGQGPEFLTYFQNEAQLDKSGLPSDRFFAERPEGSVSTLKIQRTQQEDSAVYLCASSLRSGRSYEQYFGPGTRLTVT.

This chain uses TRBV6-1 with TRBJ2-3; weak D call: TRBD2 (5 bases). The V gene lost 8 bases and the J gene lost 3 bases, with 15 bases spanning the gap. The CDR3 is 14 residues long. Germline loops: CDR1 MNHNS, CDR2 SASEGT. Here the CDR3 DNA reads TGTGCCAGCGGGAGCGGTCTCTTGACAGATACGCAGTATTTT. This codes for CASGSGLLTDTQYF.

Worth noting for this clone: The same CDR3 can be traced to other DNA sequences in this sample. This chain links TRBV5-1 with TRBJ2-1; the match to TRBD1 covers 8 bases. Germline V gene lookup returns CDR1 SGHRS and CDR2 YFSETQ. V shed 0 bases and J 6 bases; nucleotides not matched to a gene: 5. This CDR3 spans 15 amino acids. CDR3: CASSLGQGAVNEQFF. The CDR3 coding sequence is TGCGCCAGCAGCTTGGGGCAGGGGGCGGTCAATGAGCAGTTCTTC.

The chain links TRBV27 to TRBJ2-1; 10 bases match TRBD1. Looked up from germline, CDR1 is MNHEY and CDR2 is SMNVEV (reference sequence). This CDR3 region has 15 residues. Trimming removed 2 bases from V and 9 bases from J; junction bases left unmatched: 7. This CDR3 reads CASSLGQGGLREQFF. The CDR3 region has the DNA TGTGCCAGCAGTTTAGGACAGGGGGGGCTTCGTGAGCAGTTCTTC.

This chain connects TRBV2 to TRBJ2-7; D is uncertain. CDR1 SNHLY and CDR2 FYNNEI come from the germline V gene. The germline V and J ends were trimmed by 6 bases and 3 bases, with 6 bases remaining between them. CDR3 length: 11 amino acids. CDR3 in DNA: TGTGCCAGCAGCGTAGACTACGAGCAGTACTTC. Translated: CASSVDYEQYF.

The CDR3 DNA is TGTGCCAGCAGTTTCCAGGGACCCAATCAGCCCCAGCATTTT. As protein: CASSFQGPNQPQHF. The J gene is TRBJ1-5, the V gene TRBV6-6; the D gene is possibly TRBD1 (5 bases). CDR3 size: 14 residues. In germline, CDR1 is MNHNY, CDR2 SVGAGI (reference sequence). V lost 4 bases, J lost 3 bases, and 10 bases lay in between.

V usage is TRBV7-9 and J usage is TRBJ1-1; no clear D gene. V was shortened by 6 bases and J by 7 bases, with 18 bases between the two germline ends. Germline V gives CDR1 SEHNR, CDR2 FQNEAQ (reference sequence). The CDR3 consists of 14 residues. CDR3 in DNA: TGTGCCAGCAGGACCACGGGCGGGGAGGGTGAAGCTTTCTTT. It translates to CASRTTGGEGEAFF.

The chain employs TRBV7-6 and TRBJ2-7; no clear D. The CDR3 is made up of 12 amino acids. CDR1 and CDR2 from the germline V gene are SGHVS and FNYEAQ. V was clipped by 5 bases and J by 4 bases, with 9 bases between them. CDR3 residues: CASSDQDYEQYF. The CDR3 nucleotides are TGTGCCAGCAGCGATCAAGATTACGAGCAGTACTTC.

CDR3 nucleotide sequence: TGTGCCAGCAGTCTAACAGGGGTCTACTCTGGAAACACCATATATTTT. It encodes CASSLTGVYSGNTIYF. The rearrangement links TRBV27 to TRBJ1-3; 7 positions match TRBD1. V lost 5 bases to trimming and J lost 0 bases; unmatched junction nucleotides: 7. The germline CDR1 and CDR2 sequences are MNHEY and SMNVEV (reference sequence). This CDR3 spans 16 amino acids.

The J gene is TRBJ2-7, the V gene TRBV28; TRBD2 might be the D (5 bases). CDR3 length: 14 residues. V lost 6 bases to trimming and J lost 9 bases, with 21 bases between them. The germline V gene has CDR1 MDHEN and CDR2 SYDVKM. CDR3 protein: CASRSTGVGPPQYF. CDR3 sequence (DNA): TGTGCCAGCAGGTCGACCGGGGTAGGTCCCCCGCAGTACTTC.

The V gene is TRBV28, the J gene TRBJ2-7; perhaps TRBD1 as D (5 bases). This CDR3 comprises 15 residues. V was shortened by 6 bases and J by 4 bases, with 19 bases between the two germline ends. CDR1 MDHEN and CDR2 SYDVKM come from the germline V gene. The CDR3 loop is CASSLEAGWLYEQYF. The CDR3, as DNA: TGTGCCAGCAGCCTAGAGGCAGGGTGGCTTTACGAGCAGTACTTC.

CDR3 in amino acids: CATSRDDRAQHF. CDR3 sequence (DNA): TGTGCCACCAGCAGAGACGATCGGGCCCAGCATTTT. The chain joins TRBV15 to TRBJ1-5, with D unclear. CDR1 LNHNV and CDR2 YYDKDF come from the germline V gene (reference sequence). V was trimmed by 0 bases and J by 11 bases, leaving 8 bases between them. This CDR3 is built from 12 residues.

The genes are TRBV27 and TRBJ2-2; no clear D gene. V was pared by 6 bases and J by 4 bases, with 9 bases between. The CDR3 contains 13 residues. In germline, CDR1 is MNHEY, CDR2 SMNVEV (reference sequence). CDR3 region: CASSLLSTGELFF. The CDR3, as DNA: TGTGCCAGCAGCCTATTAAGCACCGGGGAGCTGTTTTTT.

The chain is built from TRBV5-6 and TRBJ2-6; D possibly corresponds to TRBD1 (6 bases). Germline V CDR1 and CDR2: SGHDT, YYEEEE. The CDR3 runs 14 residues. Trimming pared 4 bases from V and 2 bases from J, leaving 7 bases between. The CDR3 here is CASSHRAGANVLTF. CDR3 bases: TGTGCCAGCAGCCACAGGGCTGGGGCCAACGTCCTGACTTTC.

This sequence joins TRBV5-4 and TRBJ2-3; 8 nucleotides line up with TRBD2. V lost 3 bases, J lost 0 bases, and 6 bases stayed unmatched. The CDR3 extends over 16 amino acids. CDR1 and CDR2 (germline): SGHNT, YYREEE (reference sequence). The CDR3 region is CASSSAGGRSTDTQYF. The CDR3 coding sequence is TGTGCCAGCAGCTCGGCGGGGGGCCGGAGCACAGATACGCAGTATTTT.

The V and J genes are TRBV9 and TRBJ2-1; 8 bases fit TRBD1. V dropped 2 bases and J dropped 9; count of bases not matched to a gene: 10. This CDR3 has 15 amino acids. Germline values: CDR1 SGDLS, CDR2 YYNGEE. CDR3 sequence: CASSVRDRTTGEQFF. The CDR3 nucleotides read TGTGCCAGCAGCGTCCGGGACAGGACTACAGGTGAGCAGTTCTTC.

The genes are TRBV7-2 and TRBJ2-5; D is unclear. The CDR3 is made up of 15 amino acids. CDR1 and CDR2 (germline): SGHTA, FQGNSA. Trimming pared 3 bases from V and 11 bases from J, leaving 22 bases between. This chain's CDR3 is CASSFSTPAVGSQYF. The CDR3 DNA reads TGTGCCAGCAGCTTTTCCACTCCGGCGGTCGGTTCTCAGTACTTC.

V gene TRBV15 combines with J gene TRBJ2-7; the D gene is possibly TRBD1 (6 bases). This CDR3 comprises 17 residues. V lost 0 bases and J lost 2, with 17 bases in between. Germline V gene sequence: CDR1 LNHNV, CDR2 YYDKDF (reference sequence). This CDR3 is CATSRDSPRQVTYEQYF. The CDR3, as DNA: TGTGCCACCAGCAGAGATTCCCCCCGACAGGTAACCTACGAGCAGTACTTC.